The 27 T cell receptor beta chains below come from one sample, sequenced in a study of OX40 agonist ivuxolimab in advanced cancers. The protocol was immunoSEQ multiplex PCR, while the TCRdb copy is restricted to in-frame clones and leaves out a portion. Of about 81,000 clones detected, about 92% appear once; the ten largest clones hold 13% to 15%. This sample comprised CD4+ or CD8+ T cells sorted from blood, obtained in a trial of the OX40 agonist ivuxolimab. These TCRs come from an adult with an advanced solid tumor such as melanoma, head and neck, liver or kidney cancer.

The chain employs TRBV9 and TRBJ1-4, with D maybe TRBD1 (6 bases). CDR3 length equals 13 residues. Trimming took off 5 bases at V and 4 bases at J, with 9 bases between the two ends. Germline V gene lookup returns CDR1 SGDLS and CDR2 YYNGEE. CDR3 sequence reads: CASRDSLNEKLFF. DNA for the CDR3: TGTGCCAGCAGGGACAGTCTTAATGAAAAACTGTTTTTT.

This rearrangement joins TRBV2 to TRBJ1-5, with a possible D match to TRBD1 (5 bases). This CDR3 spans 14 amino acids. Germline assignment: CDR1 SNHLY and CDR2 FYNNEI. V was pared by 2 bases and J by 4 bases, with 9 bases between. Here the CDR3 reads CASSEPRVNQPQHF. DNA for the CDR3: TGTGCCAGCAGTGAACCCAGGGTGAATCAGCCCCAGCATTTT.

This clone was picked up one time. The J gene is TRBJ1-2, the V gene TRBV6-6; D is undetermined. The germline V gene encodes CDR1 MNHNY and CDR2 SVGAGI (reference sequence). V was trimmed by 9 bases and J by 3 bases, leaving 14 bases between them. The CDR3 runs 13 residues. The chain's CDR3 is CASWGRRDYGYTF. CDR3 sequence (DNA): TGTGCCAGTTGGGGTCGTAGGGACTATGGCTACACCTTC.

J is TRBJ2-1 and V is TRBV19; no reliable D call. The V gene's germline CDR1 is LNHDA and CDR2 SQIVND (reference sequence). The length of the CDR3 is 17 residues. V was cut by 3 bases and J by 6 bases, with 21 bases left in between. The CDR3 protein is CASSIAPERVGSNEQFF. The CDR3 DNA follows: TGTGCCAGTAGTATCGCTCCCGAAAGGGTGGGCTCCAATGAGCAGTTCTTC.

This chain links TRBV29-1 with TRBJ2-5, with D possibly matching TRBD1 (6 bases). This CDR3 is built from 15 residues. The germline V gene has CDR1 SQVTM and CDR2 ANQGSEA. Trimming removed 0 bases from V and 2 bases from J, with 13 bases in between. The CDR3, as DNA: TGCAGCGTTGAAGAACAAACAGGGCTGCAAGAGACCCAGTACTTC. Its protein product is CSVEEQTGLQETQYF.

The table lists this clone with a count of one. V is TRBV5-6 and J is TRBJ2-2; no definite D call. Germline-derived CDR1 and CDR2 are SGHDT and YYEEEE. This CDR3 comprises 12 residues. The V gene lost 2 bases and the J gene lost 6 bases, with 5 bases spanning the gap. DNA of the CDR3: TGTGCCAGCAGCTTCGAACCCGGGGAGCTGTTTTTT. Its translation: CASSFEPGELFF. Variable domain in full (rest from reference TRBV5-6 and TRBJ2-2): DAGVTQSPTHLIKTRGQQVTLRCSPKSGHDTVSWYQQALGQGPQFIFQYYEEEERQRGNFPDRFSGHQFPNYSSELNVNALLLGDSALYLCASSFEPGELFFGEGSRLTVL.

V usage is TRBV7-9 and J usage is TRBJ1-2; the D gene is possibly TRBD1 (6 bases). V gave up 4 bases and J gave up 0 bases, with 15 bases separating them. Germline CDR1 SEHNR, CDR2 FQNEAQ (reference sequence). The CDR3 runs to 16 residues. In nucleotides, the CDR3 is TGTGCCAGCAGCTCCAGAGGACAGCGATCTAACTATGGCTACACCTTC. It codes for CASSSRGQRSNYGYTF.

The rearrangement links TRBV28 to TRBJ1-5, with unresolved D. Between the trimmed V and J ends, which lost 6 bases and 0 bases, there was a span of 12 bases. This CDR3 is built from 15 residues. Germline assignment: CDR1 MDHEN and CDR2 SYDVKM. The CDR3 DNA reads TGTGCCAGCAGCCCGGCCGGTGCTAGCAATCAGCCCCAGCATTTT. Protein: CASSPAGASNQPQHF.

The J gene is TRBJ1-1, the V gene TRBV19; possibly TRBD1 for D (6 bases). Looked up from germline, CDR1 is LNHDA and CDR2 is SQIVND (reference sequence). Trimming took off 5 bases at V and 2 bases at J, with 15 bases between the two ends. The CDR3 covers 15 residues. This CDR3 is CASSPRGGGNTEAFF. The CDR3 DNA sequence: TGTGCCAGTAGTCCGAGGGGAGGGGGAAACACTGAAGCTTTCTTT.

The chain combines TRBV9 with TRBJ1-5, with D possibly TRBD1 on 5 matching bases. Deletions cut 4 bases from V and 5 bases from J, with 16 bases between. Germline CDR1 is SGDLS and CDR2 is YYNGEE. CDR3 size: 15 residues. CDR3 sequence reads: CASSLTAQPHQPQHF. The CDR3 DNA follows: TGTGCCAGCAGCTTGACAGCGCAGCCCCATCAGCCCCAGCATTTT.

The CDR3, as DNA: TGTGCCAGCAGCCCAAAACAGGAGACCCAGTACTTC. It encodes CASSPKQETQYF. This rearrangement joins TRBV2 to TRBJ2-5; D unresolved. The germline CDR1 and CDR2 sequences are SNHLY and FYNNEI. The germline V and J ends were trimmed by 6 bases and 5 bases, with 10 bases remaining between them. This CDR3 contains 12 residues. Filled out from reference TRBV2 and TRBJ2-5, the complete variable domain reads EPEVTQTPSHQVTQMGQEVILRCVPISNHLYFYWYRQILGQKVEFLVSFYNNEISEKSEIFDDQFSVERPDGSNFTLKIRSTKLEDSAMYFCASSPKQETQYFGPGTRLLVL.

V is TRBV4-3 and J is TRBJ2-1; D is ambiguous. CDR1 is LGHNA and CDR2 is YSLEER in the germline V gene. The CDR3 loop spans 13 amino acids. V was trimmed by 3 bases and J by 8 bases, leaving 11 bases between them. The CDR3 nucleotides read TGCGCCAGCAGCCAGCGACTTGGCCATGAGCAGTTCTTC. Encoded protein: CASSQRLGHEQFF.

The V call is TRBV4-3, the J call TRBJ1-5; D is uncertain. Germline CDR1 reads LGHNA; CDR2 reads YSLEER. The CDR3 consists of 17 residues. The V end was cut by 3 bases, the J end by 0 bases, with 15 bases between. As DNA, the CDR3 is TGCGCCAGCAGCCAGGGCCTGGGCGGAAGTAGCAATCAGCCCCAGCATTTT. Protein product: CASSQGLGGSSNQPQHF.

V is TRBV2 and J is TRBJ1-4; D is perhaps TRBD1 (6 bases). The V end was cut by 4 bases, the J end by 8 bases, with 11 bases between. CDR3 length equals 13 residues. Germline CDR1 is SNHLY and CDR2 is FYNNEI. CDR3 bases: TGTGCCAGCAGTGCGGCAGGGGAGGAAAAACTGTTTTTT. This gives the protein CASSAAGEEKLFF.

The chain employs TRBV5-6 and TRBJ2-5; D might be TRBD2 (6 bases). Between the trimmed V and J ends, which lost 0 bases and 7 bases, there was a span of 19 bases. Germline CDR1 SGHDT, CDR2 YYEEEE. The CDR3 has 16 residues. CDR3 region: CASSLEEFGPRGTQYF. The CDR3 DNA is TGTGCCAGCAGCTTGGAAGAGTTTGGCCCGCGGGGGACCCAGTACTTC.

This clone was counted a single time. The chain combines TRBV1 with TRBJ2-1. TRBV1 is shown as a pseudogene. This CDR3 is built from 15 residues. The CDR3 DNA sequence: TGCACCAGCAGCCAAGATGGGGAACTTTACAATGAGCAGTTCTTC. Translation gives CTSSQDGELYNEQFF.

This clone was seen once. The chain employs TRBV7-2 and TRBJ2-7, with D tentatively TRBD1 (5 bases). CDR1 SGHTA and CDR2 FQGNSA come from the germline V gene. CDR3 size: 12 residues. V was cut by 0 bases and J by 9 bases, with 9 bases left in between. In DNA form, the CDR3 reads TGTGCCAGCAGCTTAGCGGGGCTTAGGCAGTACTTC. Translation: CASSLAGLRQYF.

V usage is TRBV4-1 and J usage is TRBJ2-3, with 7 nucleotides matching TRBD2. From germline, CDR1 is MGHRA and CDR2 YSYEKL. CDR3 length: 18 amino acids. V lost 5 bases to trimming and J lost 0 bases; unmatched junction nucleotides: 14. The CDR3 reads CASSYEAGTQPSTDTQYF. The CDR3 DNA reads as TGCGCCAGCAGCTACGAAGCGGGGACCCAGCCTAGCACAGATACGCAGTATTTT.

This chain links TRBV27 with TRBJ2-7; 8 nucleotides line up with TRBD2. The CDR3 extends over 14 amino acids. The V segment lost 6 bases and the J segment 5 bases; nucleotides outside the gene matches: 9. Germline V gene lookup returns CDR1 MNHEY and CDR2 SMNVEV (reference sequence). This CDR3 reads CASRSLLAVHEQYF. In DNA form, the CDR3 reads TGTGCCAGCAGATCCCTACTAGCGGTCCACGAGCAGTACTTC.

The V gene is TRBV5-6, the J gene TRBJ2-7, with a weak D call TRBD1 (6 bases). The CDR3 has 14 residues. From germline, CDR1 is SGHDT and CDR2 YYEEEE. Trimming left V 2 bases short and J 3 bases short, with 12 bases between. The CDR3 DNA reads as TGTGCCAGCAGCTTAGACAGGCGAGACTACGAGCAGTACTTC. Its translation: CASSLDRRDYEQYF.

A remark on this clone: The germline gene is not matched at one end of the junction; a read error may be the cause. This chain links TRBV13 with TRBJ2-7; 8 nucleotides match TRBD1. Germline assignment: CDR1 PRHDT and CDR2 FYEKMQ (reference sequence). The CDR3 spans 13 residues. Here the CDR3 DNA reads TGTGCCAGCAGCATAGGACAGGGCTACGAGCAGTACTTC. It yields the protein CASSIGQGYEQYF.

The chain carries TRBV5-1 and TRBJ1-1; D gene uncertain. Germline V gives CDR1 SGHRS, CDR2 YFSETQ. The CDR3 consists of 14 residues. Trimming pared 6 bases from V and 1 base from J, leaving 13 bases between. The CDR3 DNA reads TGCGCCAGCAACCCGGACTGGGCGAACACTGAAGCTTTCTTT. It yields the protein CASNPDWANTEAFF.

The rearrangement joins TRBV27 to TRBJ1-2; D is perhaps TRBD1 (6 bases). V was cut by 5 bases and J by 3 bases, with 16 bases left in between. The germline gives CDR1 MNHEY, CDR2 SMNVEV (reference sequence). This CDR3 has 15 residues. Here the CDR3 reads CASSNQGIGDYGYTF. The CDR3 region has the DNA TGTGCCAGCAGTAACCAGGGGATCGGGGACTATGGCTACACCTTC.

This sequence joins TRBV7-9 and TRBJ2-5; TRBD1 matches 7 bases. Looked up from germline, CDR1 is SEHNR and CDR2 is FQNEAQ (reference sequence). CDR3 size: 15 residues. With 5 bases clipped from V and 1 base from J, the junction kept 7 bases outside the gene matches. The CDR3 here is CASSIDRASQETQYF. In DNA form, the CDR3 reads TGTGCCAGCAGCATCGACAGGGCAAGCCAAGAGACCCAGTACTTC.

The V and J genes are TRBV27 and TRBJ2-1; 8 bases are shared with TRBD1. The CDR3 loop spans 14 amino acids. Unmatched junction bases numbered 3, after V lost 2 bases and J lost 6 bases. Germline CDR1 is MNHEY and CDR2 is SMNVEV (reference sequence). The CDR3 coding sequence is TGTGCCAGCAGTTTACAGGGGGCGACCAATGAGCAGTTCTTC. Its protein is CASSLQGATNEQFF.

This chain uses TRBV30 with TRBJ2-3; D uncertain. Trimming removed 2 bases at V and 0 bases at J, with 9 bases between. CDR3 length equals 14 residues. The germline V gene encodes CDR1 GTSNPN and CDR2 SVGIG (reference sequence). The CDR3 DNA follows: TGTGCCTGGAGTAAACTCGCGAGCACAGATACGCAGTATTTT. It codes for CAWSKLASTDTQYF.

This clone has more than one count but fewer than ten. The chain has TRBV4-3 and TRBJ1-1, with 10 bases that match TRBD1. V lost 4 bases to trimming and J lost 4 bases; unmatched junction nucleotides: 3. Germline-derived CDR1 and CDR2 are LGHNA and YSLEER. The CDR3 length is 14 residues. The chain's CDR3 is CASSLGQGITEAFF. The CDR3 DNA reads as TGCGCCAGCAGCCTGGGACAGGGGATCACTGAAGCTTTCTTT.